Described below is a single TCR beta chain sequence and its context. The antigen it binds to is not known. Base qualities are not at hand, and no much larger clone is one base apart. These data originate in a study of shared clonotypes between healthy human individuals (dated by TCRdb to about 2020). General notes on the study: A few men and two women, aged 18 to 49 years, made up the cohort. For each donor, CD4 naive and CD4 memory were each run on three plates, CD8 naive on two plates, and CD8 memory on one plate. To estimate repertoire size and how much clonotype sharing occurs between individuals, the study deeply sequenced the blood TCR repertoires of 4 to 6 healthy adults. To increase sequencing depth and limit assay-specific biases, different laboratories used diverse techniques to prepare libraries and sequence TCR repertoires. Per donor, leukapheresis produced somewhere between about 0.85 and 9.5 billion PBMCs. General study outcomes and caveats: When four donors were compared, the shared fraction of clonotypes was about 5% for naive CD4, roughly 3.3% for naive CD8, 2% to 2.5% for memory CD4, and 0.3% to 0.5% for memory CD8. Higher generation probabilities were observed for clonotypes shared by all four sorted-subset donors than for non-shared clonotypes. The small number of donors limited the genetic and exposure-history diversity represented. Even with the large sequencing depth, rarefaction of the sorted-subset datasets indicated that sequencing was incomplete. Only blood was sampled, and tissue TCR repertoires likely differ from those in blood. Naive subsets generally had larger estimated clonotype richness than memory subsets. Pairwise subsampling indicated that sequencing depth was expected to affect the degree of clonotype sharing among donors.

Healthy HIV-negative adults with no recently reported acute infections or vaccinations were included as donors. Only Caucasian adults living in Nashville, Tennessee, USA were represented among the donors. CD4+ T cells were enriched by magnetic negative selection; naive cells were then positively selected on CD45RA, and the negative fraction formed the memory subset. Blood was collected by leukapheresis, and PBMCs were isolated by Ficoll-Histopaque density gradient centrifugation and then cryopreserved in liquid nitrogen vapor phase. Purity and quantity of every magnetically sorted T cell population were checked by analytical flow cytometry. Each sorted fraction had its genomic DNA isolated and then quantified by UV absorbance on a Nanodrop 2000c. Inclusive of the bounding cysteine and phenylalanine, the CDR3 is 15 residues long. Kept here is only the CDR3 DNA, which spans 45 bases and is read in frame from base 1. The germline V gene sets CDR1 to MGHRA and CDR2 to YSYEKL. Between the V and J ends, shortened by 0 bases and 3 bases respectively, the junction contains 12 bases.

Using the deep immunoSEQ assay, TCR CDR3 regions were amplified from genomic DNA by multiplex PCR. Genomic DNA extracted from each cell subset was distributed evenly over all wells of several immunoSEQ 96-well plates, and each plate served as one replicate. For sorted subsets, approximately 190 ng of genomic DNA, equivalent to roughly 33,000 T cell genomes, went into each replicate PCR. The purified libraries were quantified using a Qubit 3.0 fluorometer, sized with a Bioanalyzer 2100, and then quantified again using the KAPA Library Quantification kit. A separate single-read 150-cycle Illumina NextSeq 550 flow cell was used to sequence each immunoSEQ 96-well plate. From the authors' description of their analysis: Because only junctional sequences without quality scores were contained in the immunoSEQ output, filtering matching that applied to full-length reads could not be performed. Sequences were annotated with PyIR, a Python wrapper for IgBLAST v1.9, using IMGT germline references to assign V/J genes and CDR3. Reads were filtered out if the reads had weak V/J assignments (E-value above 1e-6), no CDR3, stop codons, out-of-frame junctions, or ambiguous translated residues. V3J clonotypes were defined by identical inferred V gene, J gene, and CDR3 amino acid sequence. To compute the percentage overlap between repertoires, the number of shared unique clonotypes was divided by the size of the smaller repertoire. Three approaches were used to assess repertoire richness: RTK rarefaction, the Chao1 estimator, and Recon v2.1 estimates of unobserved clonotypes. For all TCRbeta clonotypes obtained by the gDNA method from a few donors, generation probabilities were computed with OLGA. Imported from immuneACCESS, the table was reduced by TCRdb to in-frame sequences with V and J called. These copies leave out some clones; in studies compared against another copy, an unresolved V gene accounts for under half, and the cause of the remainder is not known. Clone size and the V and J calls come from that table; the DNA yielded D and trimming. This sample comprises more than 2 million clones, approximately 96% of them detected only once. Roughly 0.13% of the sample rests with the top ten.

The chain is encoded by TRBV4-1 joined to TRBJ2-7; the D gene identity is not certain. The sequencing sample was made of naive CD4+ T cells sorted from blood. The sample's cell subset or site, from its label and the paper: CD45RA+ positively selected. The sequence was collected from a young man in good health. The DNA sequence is TGCGCCAGCAGCCAAGAAGAAAGGGCGAACTACGAGCAGTACTTC. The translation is CASSQEERANYEQYF.